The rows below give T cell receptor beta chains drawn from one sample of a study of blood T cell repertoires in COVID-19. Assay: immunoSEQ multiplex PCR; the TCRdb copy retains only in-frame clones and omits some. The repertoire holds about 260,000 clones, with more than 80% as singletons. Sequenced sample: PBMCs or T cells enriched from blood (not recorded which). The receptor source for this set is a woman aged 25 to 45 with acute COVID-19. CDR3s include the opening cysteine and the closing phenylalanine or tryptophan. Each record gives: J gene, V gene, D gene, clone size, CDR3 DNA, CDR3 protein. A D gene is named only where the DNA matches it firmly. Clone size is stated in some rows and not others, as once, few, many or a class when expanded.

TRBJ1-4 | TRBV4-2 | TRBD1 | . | TGTGCCAGCAGTCAAACAGGGGCAACTAATGAAAAACTGTTTTTT | CASSQTGATNEKLFF
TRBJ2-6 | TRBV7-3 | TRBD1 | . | TGTGCCAGCAGCCCCGCACAGGGGGCTGGGGCCAACGTCCTGACTTTC | CASSPAQGAGANVLTF
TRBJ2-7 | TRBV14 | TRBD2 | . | TGTGCCAGCAGCCCTAGCGGGAGGCCTCCCTACGAGCAGTACTTC | CASSPSGRPPYEQYF
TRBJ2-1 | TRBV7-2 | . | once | TGTGCCAGCAGCTCTTCCTGGCATGAGCAGTTCTTC | CASSSSWHEQFF
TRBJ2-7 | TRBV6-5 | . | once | TGTGCCAGCAGACAATACGGGGAGCAGTACTTC | CASRQYGEQYF
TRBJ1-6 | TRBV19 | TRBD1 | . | TGTGCCAGTGCTCGGGACAGGGGAGGTAATTCACCCCTCCACTTT | CASARDRGGNSPLHF
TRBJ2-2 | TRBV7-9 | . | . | TGTGCCAGCAGCTCCCACCGGGACTTTCCTAACACCGGGGAGCTGTTTTTT | CASSSHRDFPNTGELFF
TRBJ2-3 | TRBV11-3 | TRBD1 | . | TGTGCCAGCAGCTCGACAGGGTCAAGGACAGATACGCAGTATTTT | CASSSTGSRTDTQYF
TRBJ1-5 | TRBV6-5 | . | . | TGTGCCAGCAGTATTACAGGGACGAGCAATCAGCCCCAGCATTTT | CASSITGTSNQPQHF
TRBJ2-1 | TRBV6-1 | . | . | TGTGCCAGCAGTGAGACACTAGGGGGTTTGGGTGAGCAGTTCTTC | CASSETLGGLGEQFF
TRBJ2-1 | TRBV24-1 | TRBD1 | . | TGTGCCACCAGTGCCCTCGGGACAGCTAGAAAAAGCTCCTACAATGAGCAGTTCTTC | CATSALGTARKSSYNEQFF
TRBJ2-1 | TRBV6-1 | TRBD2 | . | TGTGCCAGCAGTGGGCTTTTGGGGGAGGGCCCATCCGCGCAGTTCTTC | CASSGLLGEGPSAQFF
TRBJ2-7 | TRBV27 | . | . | TGTGCCAGCAAACTAACCTCCGACAGATTCGACGAGCAGTACTTC | CASKLTSDRFDEQYF
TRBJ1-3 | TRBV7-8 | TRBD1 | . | TGTGCCAGCAGCCGCCGGGGCGGGACAGACTCTGGAAACACCATATATTTT | CASSRRGGTDSGNTIYF
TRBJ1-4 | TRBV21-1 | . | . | TGTGCCAGCAGCAAAGGGCCTCGAGAAAAACTGTTTTTT | CASSKGPREKLFF
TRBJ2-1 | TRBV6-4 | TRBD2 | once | TGTGCCAGCAGTGATGGGCTAGCGGGTATCAATGAGCAGTTCTTC | CASSDGLAGINEQFF
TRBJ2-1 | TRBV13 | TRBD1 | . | TGTGCCAGCAGCTCCCCACACGGACAGGGGAAGGATGAGCAGTTCTTC | CASSSPHGQGKDEQFF